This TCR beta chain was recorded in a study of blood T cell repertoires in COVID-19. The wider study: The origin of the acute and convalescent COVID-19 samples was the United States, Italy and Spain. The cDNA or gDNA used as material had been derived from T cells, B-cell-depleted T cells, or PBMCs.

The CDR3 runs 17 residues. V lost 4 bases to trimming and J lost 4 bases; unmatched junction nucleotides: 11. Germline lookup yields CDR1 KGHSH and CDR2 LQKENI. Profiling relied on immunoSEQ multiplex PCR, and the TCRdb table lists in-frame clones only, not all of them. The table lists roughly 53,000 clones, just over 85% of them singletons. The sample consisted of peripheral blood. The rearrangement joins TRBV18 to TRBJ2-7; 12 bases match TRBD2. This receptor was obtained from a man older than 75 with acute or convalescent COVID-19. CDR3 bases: TGTGCCAGCTCACTCCGCCCACCTAGCGGGGGGGCTTACGAGCAGTACTTC. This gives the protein CASSLRPPSGGAYEQYF.